The 21 T cell receptor beta chains in this list originate from one sample, sequenced in a study of blood T cell repertoires in COVID-19. Profiled with immunoSEQ multiplex PCR; TCRdb holds only in-frame clones, not every one. The top ten hold more than 0.55% of the sample, which has approximately 440,000 clones, roughly 87% seen once. Sequenced: PBMCs or T cells enriched from blood (not recorded which). These receptors came from a man aged 18 to 30 who had recovered from COVID-19.

The chain links TRBV2 to TRBJ1-6; 7 bases line up with TRBD1. CDR1 and CDR2 (germline): SNHLY, FYNNEI. This CDR3 has 13 amino acids. The ends lost 10 bases at V and 5 bases at J; junction bases unmatched: 5. CDR3 in DNA: TGTGCCATCGGTGACAGGGATAATTCACCCCTCCACTTT. Amino acid sequence: CAIGDRDNSPLHF.

The J gene is TRBJ2-6, the V gene TRBV5-4; TRBD2 aligns across 7 bases. Germline V gene data show CDR1 as SGHNT and CDR2 as YYREEE (reference sequence). The CDR3 totals 16 residues. V lost 3 bases to trimming and J lost 3 bases; unmatched junction nucleotides: 6. The CDR3 DNA is TGTGCCAGCAGCTGGGGAGGGGAAATTGGGGCCAACGTCCTGACTTTC. It translates to CASSWGGEIGANVLTF.

V is TRBV5-5 and J is TRBJ1-4; 8 positions agree with TRBD1. The trim removed 3 bases at V and 4 bases at J, leaving 2 bases unmatched. The CDR3 totals 14 residues. Germline values: CDR1 SGHKS, CDR2 YYEKEE (reference sequence). The CDR3 sequence: CASSWGQDNEKLFF. In nucleotides, the CDR3 is TGTGCCAGCAGCTGGGGACAGGATAATGAAAAACTGTTTTTT.

The chain is built from TRBV6-5 and TRBJ1-5; D gene unclear. The CDR3 has 13 amino acids. In germline, CDR1 is MNHEY, CDR2 SVGAGI. V lost 6 bases and J lost 0, with 6 bases in between. The CDR3 nucleotides are TGTGCCAGCAGCGAGTATAGCAATCAGCCCCAGCATTTT. The encoded protein is CASSEYSNQPQHF.

The rearrangement links TRBV7-9 to TRBJ2-3; TRBD2 aligns across 10 bases. The CDR3 runs 15 residues. Trimming removed 8 bases from V and 0 bases from J; junction bases left unmatched: 5. Germline CDR1 reads SEHNR; CDR2 reads FQNEAQ (reference sequence). This CDR3 reads CASSSSGGSTDTQYF. DNA for the CDR3: TGTGCCAGCTCCTCTAGCGGGGGTAGCACAGATACGCAGTATTTT.

The chain is built from TRBV7-9 and TRBJ2-7; no firm D call. Germline CDR1 reads SEHNR; CDR2 reads FQNEAQ (reference sequence). The germline V and J ends were trimmed by 1 base and 6 bases, with 7 bases remaining between them. This CDR3 is built from 12 residues. The CDR3 region is CASSLGTSEQYF. Here the CDR3 DNA reads TGTGCCAGCAGCTTAGGCACTTCCGAGCAGTACTTC.

The chain couples TRBV7-8 to TRBJ2-7, with 8 bases identical to TRBD2. Germline values: CDR1 SGHVS, CDR2 FQNEAQ. The CDR3 extends over 16 amino acids. The J segment lost 0 bases and the V segment lost 2 bases, leaving 6 bases of the junction unmatched. As DNA, the CDR3 is TGTGCCAGCAGCTTAACGGGGGGGGAGTACTCCTACGAGCAGTACTTC. It yields the protein CASSLTGGEYSYEQYF. Using reference TRBV7-8 and TRBJ2-7 for the parts outside the CDR3, the full variable domain is GAGVSQSPRYKVAKRGQDVALRCDPISGHVSLFWYQQALGQGPEFLTYFQNEAQLDKSGLPSDRFFAERPEGSVSTLKIQRTQQEDSAVYLCASSLTGGEYSYEQYFGPGTRLTVT.

This chain links TRBV23-1 with TRBJ2-7, with D perhaps matching TRBD1 (6 bases). TRBV23-1 is known as an ORF, though its function is uncertain. CDR3 length: 14 amino acids. V lost 6 bases to trimming and J lost 3 bases, with 15 bases between them. CDR3 sequence reads: CASRPGHTLYEQYF. The DNA of the CDR3 is TGCGCCAGCAGACCGGGACACACTCTCTACGAGCAGTACTTC.

This clone has just one count. The rearrangement uses TRBV10-3 and TRBJ1-1; the D gene is possibly TRBD1 (6 bases). V was clipped by 6 bases and J by 4 bases, with 15 bases between them. CDR3 size: 14 residues. Germline V gene sequence: CDR1 ENHRY, CDR2 SYGVKD. The CDR3 coding sequence is TGTGCCATCAGAAAACAGGGTTTATCCACTGAAGCTTTCTTT. Encoded protein: CAIRKQGLSTEAFF.

The rearrangement joins TRBV28 to TRBJ1-3, with D perhaps matching TRBD1 (5 bases). Germline assignment: CDR1 MDHEN and CDR2 SYDVKM. The CDR3 runs 14 residues. V was trimmed by 10 bases and J by 5 bases, leaving 18 bases between them. For the CDR3, the DNA is TGTGCCACGCGATTACCGGGGGGAAGAAACACCATATATTTT. This translates into CATRLPGGRNTIYF.

V gene TRBV7-2 combines with J gene TRBJ1-4; D gene ambiguous. V shed 3 bases and J shed 2 bases, with 7 bases lying between them. This CDR3 is 14 amino acids long. Germline V gene lookup returns CDR1 SGHTA and CDR2 FQGNSA. In DNA form, the CDR3 reads TGTGCCAGCAGCTTCTCTCCTACTAATGAAAAACTGTTTTTT. Its protein product is CASSFSPTNEKLFF.

This chain links TRBV11-3 with TRBJ1-5; TRBD1 might be the D (6 bases). CDR1 SGHNT and CDR2 YENEEA come from the germline V gene. The CDR3 is made up of 17 amino acids. V was cut by 5 bases and J by 3 bases, with 20 bases left in between. The CDR3 is CASSQGPGSSPNQPQHF. The CDR3 region has the DNA TGTGCCAGCAGCCAGGGGCCGGGCAGCTCCCCCAATCAGCCCCAGCATTTT. Using reference TRBV11-3 and TRBJ1-5 for the parts outside the CDR3, the full variable domain is EAGVVQSPRYKIIEKKQPVAFWCNPISGHNTLYWYLQNLGQGPELLIRYENEEAVDDSQLPKDRFSAERLKGVDSTLKIQPAELGDSAVYLCASSQGPGSSPNQPQHFGDGTRLSIL.

The chain employs TRBV27 and TRBJ1-1, with unresolved D. Germline CDR1 is MNHEY and CDR2 is SMNVEV (reference sequence). The CDR3 is 14 residues long. V lost 6 bases, J lost 3 bases, and 14 bases lay in between. CDR3 region: CASSLEGAHTEAFF. The CDR3 DNA is TGTGCCAGCAGCCTGGAGGGCGCCCACACTGAAGCTTTCTTT.

CDR3 sequence reads: CASSVKPGQDRNSPLHF. CDR3 coding DNA: TGTGCCAGCAGTGTAAAGCCCGGACAGGACAGAAATTCACCCCTCCACTTT. This rearrangement joins TRBV28 to TRBJ1-6; 7 bases are a match to TRBD1. The CDR3 totals 17 residues. CDR1 and CDR2 from the germline V gene are MDHEN and SYDVKM. The junction had 14 bases not matched to a gene; V was cut back by 5 bases and J by 7 bases.

The rearrangement joins TRBV28 to TRBJ1-2; D gene ambiguous. This CDR3 has 17 residues. Germline V gives CDR1 MDHEN, CDR2 SYDVKM. Between the trimmed V and J ends, which lost 5 bases and 6 bases, there was a span of 25 bases. CDR3 amino acids: CASSPPRSGVGSDGYTF. The CDR3 nucleotides read TGTGCCAGCAGTCCCCCACGGTCTGGTGTCGGGTCAGATGGCTACACCTTC.

J is TRBJ1-5 and V is TRBV27; unclear D gene. Germline V gene lookup returns CDR1 MNHEY and CDR2 SMNVEV (reference sequence). The germline V and J ends were trimmed by 10 bases and 9 bases, with 13 bases remaining between them. This CDR3 has 11 residues. In DNA, the CDR3 is TGTGCCACAAACAGCGGGCGGCCCCAGCATTTT. It translates to CATNSGRPQHF.

The chain couples TRBV2 to TRBJ2-1; 8 bases match TRBD1. Germline CDR1 reads SNHLY; CDR2 reads FYNNEI. This CDR3 contains 15 residues. The trim removed 6 bases at V and 5 bases at J, leaving 9 bases unmatched. The CDR3 region is CASRVQGGLDNEQFF. The CDR3 coding sequence is TGTGCCAGCAGGGTACAGGGGGGCCTGGACAATGAGCAGTTCTTC. Looking up the rest from reference TRBV2 and TRBJ2-1 gives the full variable domain: EPEVTQTPSHQVTQMGQEVILRCVPISNHLYFYWYRQILGQKVEFLVSFYNNEISEKSEIFDDQFSVERPDGSNFTLKIRSTKLEDSAMYFCASRVQGGLDNEQFFGPGTRLTVL.

This sequence joins TRBV9 and TRBJ2-2; D is unresolved. The germline CDR1 and CDR2 sequences are SGDLS and YYNGEE. V dropped 3 bases and J dropped 6 bases, with 9 bases sitting between them. CDR3 length equals 13 residues. The CDR3 DNA follows: TGTGCCAGCAGCGATCCCTTCGCCGGGGAGCTGTTTTTT. This gives the protein CASSDPFAGELFF.

The gene calls are TRBV9 and TRBJ1-3, with a possible D match to TRBD1 (5 bases). The CDR3 has 15 amino acids. Between the trimmed V and J ends, which lost 3 bases and 1 base, there was a span of 11 bases. Germline V lookup: CDR1 SGDLS, CDR2 YYNGEE. CDR3 protein: CASSEQGISGNTIYF. The CDR3 nucleotides are TGTGCCAGCAGCGAGCAGGGTATTTCTGGAAACACCATATATTTT.

The J gene is TRBJ2-7, the V gene TRBV7-6; D is unclear. CDR1 is SGHVS and CDR2 is FNYEAQ in the germline V gene. The length of the CDR3 is 14 residues. Between the trimmed V and J ends, which lost 1 base and 0 bases, there was a span of 7 bases. The CDR3 DNA sequence: TGTGCCAGCAGCTTAGAACGCAGCTCCTACGAGCAGTACTTC. It specifies CASSLERSSYEQYF.

The V and J genes are TRBV7-9 and TRBJ1-4, with 9 bases fitting TRBD1. V lost 6 bases and J lost 7; bases outside the gene matches: 9. The germline gives CDR1 SEHNR, CDR2 FQNEAQ (reference sequence). The CDR3 is made up of 15 amino acids. In nucleotides, the CDR3 is TGTGCCAGCAGAAAAAACAGGGGGCCTCCTGAAAAACTGTTTTTT. Its translation is CASRKNRGPPEKLFF. The variable domain in full, completed from reference TRBV7-9 and TRBJ1-4, reads DTGVSQNPRHKITKRGQNVTFRCDPISEHNRLYWYRQTLGQGPEFLTYFQNEAQLEKSRLLSDRFSAERPKGSFSTLEIQRTEQGDSAMYLCASRKNRGPPEKLFFGSGTQLSVL.